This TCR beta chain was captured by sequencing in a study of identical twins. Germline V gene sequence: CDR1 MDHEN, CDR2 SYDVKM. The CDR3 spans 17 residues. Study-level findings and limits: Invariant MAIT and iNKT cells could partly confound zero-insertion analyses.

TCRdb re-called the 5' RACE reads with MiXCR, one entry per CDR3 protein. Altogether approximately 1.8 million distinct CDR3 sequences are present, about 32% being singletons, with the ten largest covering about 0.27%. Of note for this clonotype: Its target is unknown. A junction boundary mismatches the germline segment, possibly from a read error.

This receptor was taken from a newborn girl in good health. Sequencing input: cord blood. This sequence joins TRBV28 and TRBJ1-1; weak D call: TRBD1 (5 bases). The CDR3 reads CATSWAGNYPRATEAFF. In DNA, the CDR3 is TGTGCCACCAGTTGGGCAGGGAACTACCCCCGGGCCACTGAAGCTTTCTTT.